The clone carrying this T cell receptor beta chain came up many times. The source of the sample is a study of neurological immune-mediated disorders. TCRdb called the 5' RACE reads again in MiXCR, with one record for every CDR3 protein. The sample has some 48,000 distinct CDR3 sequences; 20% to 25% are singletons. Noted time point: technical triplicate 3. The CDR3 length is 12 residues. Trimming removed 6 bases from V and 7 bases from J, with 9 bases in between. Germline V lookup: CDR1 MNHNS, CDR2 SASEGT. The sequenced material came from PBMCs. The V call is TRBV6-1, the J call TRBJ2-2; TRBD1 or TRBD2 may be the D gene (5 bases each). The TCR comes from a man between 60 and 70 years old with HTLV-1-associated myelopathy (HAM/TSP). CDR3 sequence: CASSPRGGELFF. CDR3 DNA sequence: TGTGCCAGCAGCCCGAGGGGCGGGGAGCTGTTTTTT.